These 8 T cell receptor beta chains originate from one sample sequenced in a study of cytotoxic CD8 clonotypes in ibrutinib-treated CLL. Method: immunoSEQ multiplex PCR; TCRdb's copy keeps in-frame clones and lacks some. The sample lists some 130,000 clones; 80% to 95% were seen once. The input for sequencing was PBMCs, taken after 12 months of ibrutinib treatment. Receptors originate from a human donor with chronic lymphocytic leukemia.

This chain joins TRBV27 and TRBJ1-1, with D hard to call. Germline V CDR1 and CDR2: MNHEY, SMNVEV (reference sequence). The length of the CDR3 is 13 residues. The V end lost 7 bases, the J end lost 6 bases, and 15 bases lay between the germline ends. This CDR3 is CASTGFTGSEAFF. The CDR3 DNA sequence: TGTGCCAGCACGGGCTTTACGGGGTCTGAAGCTTTCTTT.

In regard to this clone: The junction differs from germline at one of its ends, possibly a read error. CDR3 in amino acids: CAISGSSGAKVF. DNA of the CDR3: TGTGCCATCAGTGGTTCCTCGGGAGCAAAGGTCTTC. This chain links TRBV10-3 with TRBJ2-1; D possibly corresponds to TRBD2 (6 bases). The germline V gene has CDR1 ENHRY and CDR2 SYGVKD. The CDR3 length is 12 residues.

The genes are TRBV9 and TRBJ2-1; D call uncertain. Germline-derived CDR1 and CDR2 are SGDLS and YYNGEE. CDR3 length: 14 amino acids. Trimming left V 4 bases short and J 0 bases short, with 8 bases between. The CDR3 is CASSRAASYNEQFF. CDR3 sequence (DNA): TGTGCCAGCAGCCGGGCGGCCTCCTACAATGAGCAGTTCTTC.

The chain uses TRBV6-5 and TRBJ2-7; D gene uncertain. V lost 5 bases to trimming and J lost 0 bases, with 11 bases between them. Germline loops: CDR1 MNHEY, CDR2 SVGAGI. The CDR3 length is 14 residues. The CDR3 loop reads CASSPRVGSYEQYF. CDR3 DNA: TGTGCCAGCAGTCCCAGAGTGGGCTCCTACGAGCAGTACTTC.

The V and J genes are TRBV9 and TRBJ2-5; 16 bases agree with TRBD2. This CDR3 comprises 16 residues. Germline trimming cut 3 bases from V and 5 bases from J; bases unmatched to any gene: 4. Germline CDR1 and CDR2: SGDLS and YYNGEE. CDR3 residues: CASSAGLAGGSETQYF. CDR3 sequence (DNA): TGTGCCAGCAGCGCGGGACTAGCGGGAGGGAGTGAGACCCAGTACTTC.

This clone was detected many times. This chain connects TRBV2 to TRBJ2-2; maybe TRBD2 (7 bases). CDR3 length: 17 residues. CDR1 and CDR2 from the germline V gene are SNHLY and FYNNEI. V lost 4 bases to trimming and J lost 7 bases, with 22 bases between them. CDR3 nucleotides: TGTGCCAGCAGTGGTGGGGAGGGGCGCACAGGGATCGGGGAGCTGTTTTTT. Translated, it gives CASSGGEGRTGIGELFF. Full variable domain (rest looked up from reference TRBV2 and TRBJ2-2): EPEVTQTPSHQVTQMGQEVILRCVPISNHLYFYWYRQILGQKVEFLVSFYNNEISEKSEIFDDQFSVERPDGSNFTLKIRSTKLEDSAMYFCASSGGEGRTGIGELFFGEGSRLTVL.

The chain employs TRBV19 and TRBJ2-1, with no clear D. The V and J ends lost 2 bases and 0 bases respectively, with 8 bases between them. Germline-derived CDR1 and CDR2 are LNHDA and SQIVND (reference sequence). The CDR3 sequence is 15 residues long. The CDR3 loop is CASSISADSYNEQFF. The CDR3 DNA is TGTGCCAGTAGTATATCAGCAGACTCCTACAATGAGCAGTTCTTC.

CDR3 bases: TGTGCCAGCACCCCCGGAAACACCATATATTTT. It codes for CASTPGNTIYF. The V call is TRBV18, the J call TRBJ1-3; no clear D gene. Looked up from germline, CDR1 is KGHSH and CDR2 is LQKENI. Trimming removed 8 bases at V and 4 bases at J, with 6 bases between. The CDR3 runs 11 residues.